The 31 T cell receptor beta chains below come from one sample, sequenced in a study of blood T cell repertoires in COVID-19. The method was immunoSEQ multiplex PCR; TCRdb's version includes in-frame clones alone and lacks a portion of them. The table records fewer than 55,000 clones, 65% to 90% of them present only once. Material: peripheral blood. Source of these receptors: a woman older than 75 with COVID-19, enrolled during active disease.

This clone was found once. This sequence joins TRBV4-1 and TRBJ1-4, with TRBD1 as a possible D gene (5 bases). The germline V gene has CDR1 MGHRA and CDR2 YSYEKL. Deletions cut 4 bases from V and 3 bases from J, with 6 bases between. The CDR3 extends over 13 amino acids. The CDR3, as DNA: TGCGCCAGCAGCCGGGGCCCTAATGAAAAACTGTTTTTT. Translated: CASSRGPNEKLFF.

The rearrangement joins TRBV7-9 to TRBJ2-1, with TRBD2 matching 10 bases. The V and J ends lost 5 bases and 3 bases, in that order; junction bases with no gene match: 4. This CDR3 is 15 amino acids long. Looked up from germline, CDR1 is SEHNR and CDR2 is FQNEAQ (reference sequence). CDR3 protein: CASSPSGSDYNEQFF. CDR3 bases: TGTGCCAGCAGCCCTAGCGGGAGCGACTACAATGAGCAGTTCTTC.

The chain is built from TRBV7-3 and TRBJ2-1; 8 bases match TRBD2. This CDR3 comprises 14 residues. V gave up 5 bases and J gave up 6 bases; unmatched junction bases: 6. CDR1 is SGHTA, CDR2 FQGTGA, per germline. The CDR3, as DNA: TGTGCCAGCAGCCCCGCCGGGGGGGCCAATGAGCAGTTCTTC. Translated: CASSPAGGANEQFF.

The gene calls are TRBV7-9 and TRBJ1-2, with D possibly matching TRBD1 (5 bases). V shed 2 bases and J shed 4 bases, with 11 bases lying between them. There are 14 residues in the CDR3. Germline CDR1 and CDR2: SEHNR and FQNEAQ (reference sequence). The CDR3 spells CASSLQTGFYGYTF. The CDR3 DNA sequence: TGTGCCAGCAGCTTACAAACAGGATTCTATGGCTACACCTTC.

This clone showed up many times. This sequence joins TRBV3-1 (or the pseudogene TRBV3-2) and TRBJ2-1, with TRBD2 identical over 13 bases. In germline, CDR1 is LGHDT, CDR2 YNNKEL (reference sequence). CDR3 length: 14 amino acids. Germline trimming cut 9 bases from V and 6 bases from J; bases unmatched to any gene: 5. The CDR3 DNA reads TGTGCCAGTCGGACTAGCGGGAGACCCAATGAGCAGTTCTTC. Translated: CASRTSGRPNEQFF.

This chain joins TRBV2 and TRBJ1-5; D remains unclear. The V end was cut by 3 bases, the J end by 2 bases, with 8 bases between. CDR1 is SNHLY, CDR2 FYNNEI, per germline. This CDR3 has 14 amino acids. The CDR3 sequence is CASSEDQGNQPQHF. In DNA, the CDR3 is TGTGCCAGCAGTGAGGATCAGGGCAATCAGCCCCAGCATTTT.

This clone was recorded a few times. The chain couples TRBV27 to TRBJ2-2; TRBD2 matches 7 bases. CDR3 length: 15 residues. CDR1 MNHEY and CDR2 SMNVEV come from the germline V gene (reference sequence). With V trimmed by 5 bases and J by 7 bases, 10 bases remained unmatched. CDR3 in amino acids: CASSDSGAWGGELFF. The CDR3 region has the DNA TGTGCCAGCAGTGACAGCGGGGCCTGGGGCGGGGAGCTGTTTTTT.

V and J are TRBV5-4 and TRBJ1-2, with no clear D. The CDR3 length is 14 residues. Germline V CDR1 and CDR2: SGHNT, YYREEE (reference sequence). V was shortened by 3 bases and J by 6 bases, with 15 bases between the two germline ends. This chain's CDR3 is CASSSSPVTHGYTF. The CDR3 DNA is TGTGCCAGCAGCTCCTCCCCGGTCACCCATGGCTACACCTTC.

The chain carries TRBV24-1 and TRBJ2-5, with TRBD1 matching over 8 bases. CDR3 length: 15 amino acids. Per germline, CDR1 KGHDR and CDR2 SFDVKD. The ends lost 7 bases at V and 2 bases at J; junction bases unmatched: 8. As DNA, the CDR3 is TGTGCCACCAGCGGTCGACAGGGGTTTCAAGAGACCCAGTACTTC. This translates into CATSGRQGFQETQYF.

The chain joins TRBV19 to TRBJ1-5; TRBD1 might be the D (6 bases). This CDR3 region has 16 residues. Trimming took 6 bases from V and 1 from J, leaving 16 bases between them. The germline V gene encodes CDR1 LNHDA and CDR2 SQIVND (reference sequence). CDR3 coding DNA: TGTGCCAGTAGGCCCCGAGGGGGTCTAAGCAATCAGCCCCAGCATTTT. It specifies CASRPRGGLSNQPQHF. Full variable domain (rest looked up from reference TRBV19 and TRBJ1-5): DGGITQSPKYLFRKEGQNVTLSCEQNLNHDAMYWYRQDPGQGLRLIYYSQIVNDFQKGDIAEGYSVSREKKESFPLTVTSAQKNPTAFYLCASRPRGGLSNQPQHFGDGTRLSIL.

This rearrangement joins TRBV7-9 to TRBJ2-2, with D possibly matching TRBD2 (6 bases). The germline V gene has CDR1 SEHNR and CDR2 FQNEAQ (reference sequence). The V end was cut by 6 bases, the J end by 4 bases, with 15 bases between. CDR3 size: 15 residues. The chain's CDR3 is CASRPSGSGTGELFF. Here the CDR3 DNA reads TGTGCCAGCAGGCCCTCCGGGAGCGGCACCGGGGAGCTGTTTTTT.

This chain links TRBV3-1 (or the pseudogene TRBV3-2) with TRBJ1-1; possible D gene TRBD1, 6 bases. Trimming removed 1 base at V and 1 base at J, with 13 bases between. The CDR3 loop spans 16 amino acids. Germline CDR1 is LGHDT and CDR2 is YNNKEL (reference sequence). The DNA of the CDR3 is TGTGCCAGCAGCCAAGGTACAGGGCCCTGGAACACTGAAGCTTTCTTT. Its protein is CASSQGTGPWNTEAFF.

This clone was detected a few times. CDR3 in DNA: TGTGCCATCAGTGAGTCGAGACTAGCGGGAGTTCAAGAGACCCAGTACTTC. Its translation is CAISESRLAGVQETQYF. The chain employs TRBV10-3 and TRBJ2-5, with 12 nucleotides matching TRBD2. The CDR3 consists of 17 residues. Germline loops: CDR1 ENHRY, CDR2 SYGVKD. The junction had 4 bases not matched to a gene; V was cut back by 0 bases and J by 2 bases.

This clone was recorded a few times. The V and J genes are TRBV3-1 (or the pseudogene TRBV3-2) and TRBJ2-2; 7 bases map to TRBD1. Per germline, CDR1 LGHDT and CDR2 YNNKEL (reference sequence). Unmatched junction bases numbered 11, after V lost 5 bases and J lost 5 bases. This CDR3 has 16 amino acids. CDR3 in DNA: TGTGCCAGCAGCTCTCCGTGGACAGGACCTACCGGGGAGCTGTTTTTT. This codes for CASSSPWTGPTGELFF.

This chain connects TRBV4-1 to TRBJ2-1; D is uncertain. V was shortened by 1 base and J by 8 bases, with 15 bases between the two germline ends. The CDR3 totals 15 residues. Per the germline V gene, CDR1 is MGHRA and CDR2 is YSYEKL. The CDR3 loop reads CASSQVDLDADEQFF. CDR3 sequence (DNA): TGCGCCAGCAGCCAAGTTGATCTAGATGCCGATGAGCAGTTCTTC.

In this sample, this clone turned up many times. V gene TRBV4-1 combines with J gene TRBJ2-1, with 8 bases aligning to TRBD2. Germline CDR1 reads MGHRA; CDR2 reads YSYEKL. This CDR3 spans 16 amino acids. V lost 4 bases and J lost 4; bases outside the gene matches: 9. The CDR3 here is CASSPVGRARYNEQFF. CDR3 sequence (DNA): TGCGCCAGCAGCCCGGTCGGGAGGGCGAGGTACAATGAGCAGTTCTTC.

The chain joins TRBV9 to TRBJ1-2, with D uncertain. Per the germline V gene, CDR1 is SGDLS and CDR2 is YYNGEE. This CDR3 contains 14 residues. V was pared by 4 bases and J by 8 bases, with 18 bases between. CDR3 nucleotide sequence: TGTGCCAGCAGCCTCCGCCCAGGATCTGACGGCTACACCTTC. Protein sequence: CASSLRPGSDGYTF.

The chain uses TRBV7-9 and TRBJ2-7, with 7 bases lining up with TRBD2. Germline trimming cut 5 bases from V and 1 base from J; bases unmatched to any gene: 5. This CDR3 contains 14 residues. Germline CDR1 SEHNR, CDR2 FQNEAQ (reference sequence). CDR3 sequence reads: CASSTVGGSYEQYF. CDR3 DNA: TGTGCCAGCAGCACGGTGGGGGGGTCCTACGAGCAGTACTTC.

This sequence joins TRBV29-1 and TRBJ2-7, with a possible D match to TRBD2 (6 bases). This CDR3 has 12 amino acids. Germline values: CDR1 SQVTM, CDR2 ANQGSEA. V lost 7 bases to trimming and J lost 7 bases, with 17 bases between them. The CDR3: CSAVGGPREQYF. CDR3 in DNA: TGCAGCGCCGTCGGGGGTCCGCGTGAGCAGTACTTC.

This clone was picked up one time. V gene TRBV18 combines with J gene TRBJ1-1; D gene uncertain. The CDR3 is 14 residues long. Trimming removed 1 base from V and 6 bases from J, with 12 bases in between. Germline V gene sequence: CDR1 KGHSH, CDR2 LQKENI. Here the CDR3 DNA reads TGTGCCAGCTCACCACAGGGAGATTGGGCTGAAGCTTTCTTT. Translation: CASSPQGDWAEAFF.

The J gene is TRBJ2-7, the V gene TRBV7-2; 7 bases fit TRBD1. The CDR3 is made up of 14 amino acids. CDR1 SGHTA and CDR2 FQGNSA come from the germline V gene. J lost 3 bases, V lost 7 bases, and 9 bases had no gene match. CDR3 sequence reads: CASNSGGLSYEQYF. As DNA, the CDR3 is TGTGCCAGCAACTCAGGGGGTTTAAGCTACGAGCAGTACTTC.

V and J are TRBV3-1 (or the pseudogene TRBV3-2) and TRBJ2-3; 8 bases map to TRBD2. Losses at the gene ends were 7 bases for V and 1 base for J; bases not matched to a gene: 7. CDR3 length equals 15 residues. The germline V gene encodes CDR1 LGHDT and CDR2 YNNKEL (reference sequence). The CDR3 DNA reads TGTGCCAGCATCAACAGCGGGAGAGGCACAGATACGCAGTATTTT. It is translated as CASINSGRGTDTQYF.

V gene TRBV7-9 combines with J gene TRBJ2-7; 9 nucleotides agree with TRBD2. The germline V gene encodes CDR1 SEHNR and CDR2 FQNEAQ (reference sequence). This CDR3 region has 14 residues. Trimming removed 5 bases from V and 4 bases from J; junction bases left unmatched: 6. The chain's CDR3 is CASSAAGGFYEQYF. The DNA of the CDR3 is TGTGCCAGCAGCGCAGCGGGAGGATTTTACGAGCAGTACTTC.

The rearrangement uses TRBV7-8 and TRBJ2-2; TRBD2 agrees at 7 bases. The V gene's germline CDR1 is SGHVS and CDR2 FQNEAQ. The CDR3 extends over 15 amino acids. The J segment lost 2 bases and the V segment lost 1 base, leaving 1 base of the junction unmatched. The CDR3 protein is CASSLVAGNTGELFF. CDR3 DNA: TGTGCCAGCAGCTTAGTAGCGGGCAACACCGGGGAGCTGTTTTTT.

This clone was detected a few times. The chain couples TRBV28 to TRBJ2-3; 10 bases are shared with TRBD2. Germline CDR1 reads MDHEN; CDR2 reads SYDVKM. The CDR3 is 17 amino acids. The trim removed 6 bases at V and 0 bases at J, leaving 9 bases unmatched. CDR3 loop: CASRLRTSGASTDTQYF. CDR3 bases: TGTGCCAGCAGGTTGAGGACTAGCGGAGCGAGCACAGATACGCAGTATTTT.

V usage is TRBV11-1 and J usage is TRBJ1-1; no clear D gene. This CDR3 spans 15 amino acids. Germline loops: CDR1 SGHAT, CDR2 FQDESV (reference sequence). V lost 5 bases and J lost 1, with 14 bases in between. In nucleotides, the CDR3 is TGTGCCAGCAGCCTAGTCACCACATCGAACACTGAAGCTTTCTTT. Amino acids: CASSLVTTSNTEAFF.

This rearrangement joins TRBV29-1 to TRBJ1-2, with 10 bases that match TRBD1. The germline CDR1 and CDR2 sequences are SQVTM and ANQGSEA. Unmatched junction bases numbered 6, after V lost 3 bases and J lost 8 bases. This CDR3 contains 13 residues. CDR3 residues: CSVEPGQGRGYTF. For the CDR3, the DNA is TGCAGCGTTGAGCCGGGACAGGGGCGCGGCTACACCTTC.

The chain couples TRBV28 to TRBJ2-3, with 11 bases aligning to TRBD2. The CDR3 runs 19 residues. V lost 5 bases and J lost 0; bases outside the gene matches: 13. Looked up from germline, CDR1 is MDHEN and CDR2 is SYDVKM. CDR3 loop: CASSPTPWTSGSSTDTQYF. CDR3 DNA: TGTGCCAGCAGTCCCACCCCCTGGACTAGCGGGTCTAGCACAGATACGCAGTATTTT.

The chain employs TRBV3-1 (or the pseudogene TRBV3-2) and TRBJ1-2; D possibly corresponds to TRBD1 (5 bases). V dropped 1 base and J dropped 8 bases, with 14 bases sitting between them. The CDR3 is 14 amino acids. Per the germline V gene, CDR1 is LGHDT and CDR2 is YNNKEL (reference sequence). CDR3 amino acids: CASSQVLKEGGYTF. CDR3 nucleotides: TGTGCCAGCAGCCAAGTCCTAAAGGAGGGGGGCTACACCTTC.

The V gene is TRBV27, the J gene TRBJ2-7, with 8 bases that match TRBD1. The J segment lost 2 bases and the V segment lost 5 bases, leaving 8 bases of the junction unmatched. The CDR3 runs to 15 residues. From germline, CDR1 is MNHEY and CDR2 SMNVEV (reference sequence). CDR3 protein: CASSQPGQVPYEQYF. As DNA, the CDR3 is TGTGCCAGCAGTCAACCGGGACAGGTTCCCTACGAGCAGTACTTC.

The rearrangement uses TRBV5-5 and TRBJ2-7; D is perhaps TRBD2 (6 bases). CDR3 size: 12 residues. Germline CDR1 SGHKS, CDR2 YYEKEE (reference sequence). Trimming took off 4 bases at V and 5 bases at J, with 10 bases between the two ends. CDR3 sequence: CASSPREDEQYF. The CDR3 coding sequence is TGTGCCAGCAGCCCCAGGGAGGACGAGCAGTACTTC.